Each of the 4 T cell receptor beta chains below was sequenced from the same sample in a study of blood T cells in healthy people across ages. The second PCR ran about 6 to 11 cycles with a sample-barcoded 5' primer and J-beta primers. TCRdb recomputed calls from the 5' RACE reads with MiXCR, one row per CDR3 protein. The repertoire holds over 750,000 distinct CDR3 sequences, with 20% to 30% as singletons. This same sample was also taken into another study, of T cells of mothers and their children.

The sample comprised blood. The source of these receptors is a boy younger than 18 in good health.

The chain is built from TRBV7-9 and TRBJ2-1, with TRBD2 as a possible D gene (6 bases). The CDR3 has 13 residues. Per the germline V gene, CDR1 is SEHNR and CDR2 is FQNEAQ (reference sequence). Trimming removed 11 bases at V and 6 bases at J, with 17 bases between. In DNA, the CDR3 is TGTGCCGAGGGCCAGGTCGGGGGCAATGAGCAGTTCTTC. Translating it yields CAEGQVGGNEQFF.

The V and J genes are TRBV28 and TRBJ2-1; D is undetermined. The CDR3 runs 11 residues. V was cut by 6 bases and J by 7 bases, with 7 bases left in between. Germline loops: CDR1 MDHEN, CDR2 SYDVKM. The CDR3 DNA reads as TGTGCCAGCAGGTCAAGTAATGAGCAGTTCTTC. This codes for CASRSSNEQFF.

In the case of this clonotype: One end of the junction fails to match germline, which may point to a read error. The genes are TRBV20-1 and TRBJ2-3, with D unclear. The CDR3 spans 13 residues. Germline V CDR1 and CDR2: DFQATT, SNEGSKA (reference sequence). The CDR3 protein is CSARPRSTDTQYF. The CDR3 nucleotides are TGCAGCGCTAGGCCTCGAAGCACAGATACGCAGTATTTT.

V usage is TRBV7-2 and J usage is TRBJ1-2; D gene unclear. CDR3 length: 14 amino acids. Germline CDR1 SGHTA, CDR2 FQGNSA. The V end lost 2 bases, the J end lost 8 bases, and 15 bases lay between the germline ends. CDR3 in amino acids: CASSLLSPLQGYTF. The CDR3, as DNA: TGTGCCAGCAGCTTACTCAGTCCACTACAAGGCTACACCTTC.